This TCR beta chain derives from a study of spatial heterogeneity in lung cancer. Study context: Beta-chain sequences were consistently detected more often than alpha-chain sequences.

J was trimmed by 7 bases and V by 6 bases; bases with no gene match: 9. Germline CDR1 reads SGHAT; CDR2 reads FQNNGV. The CDR3 sequence is 15 residues long. The time point denotes: sample taken at primary tumor resection. Sequencing of whole RNA from tumor, nontumor lung or frozen PBMC involved no sorting. This clonotype showed up many times. Each TCR cDNA molecule bore a unique molecular identifier. TCRdb reanalysed the 5' RACE reads using MiXCR and keeps one entry per CDR3 protein. Of more than 50,000 distinct CDR3 sequences listed, roughly 6.5% are singletons. The chain uses TRBV11-2 and TRBJ1-4; 9 bases are shared with TRBD1. The sample was PBMCs, taken at surgery. The source is a female donor with early-stage non-small cell lung cancer. CDR3: CASRITGGGFEKLFF. The CDR3 DNA reads TGTGCCAGCAGGATAACAGGGGGCGGTTTTGAAAAACTGTTTTTT.